The next 28 T cell receptor beta chains were all read from a single sample in a study of T cell responses to AZD1222 COVID-19 vaccine. This table comes from immunoSEQ multiplex PCR, and its TCRdb copy is limited to in-frame clones, with some not included. This table has approximately 160,000 clones, around 90% appearing once. The source material was peripheral blood, sampled on day 0 of AZD1222 vaccination. These receptors came from an adult in good health.

The rearrangement uses TRBV3-1 (or the pseudogene TRBV3-2) and TRBJ1-2; no firm D call. V shed 0 bases and J shed 5 bases, with 4 bases lying between them. CDR1 is LGHDT and CDR2 is YNNKEL in the germline V gene (reference sequence). The CDR3 contains 12 residues. The chain's CDR3 is CASSQDHYGYTF. DNA of the CDR3: TGTGCCAGCAGCCAAGATCATTATGGCTACACCTTC.

The chain is built from TRBV29-1 and TRBJ1-2, with 8 bases aligning to TRBD1. From germline, CDR1 is SQVTM and CDR2 ANQGSEA. The CDR3 totals 13 residues. J gave up 8 bases and V 2 bases, and 7 bases lay outside the gene matches. CDR3 DNA: TGCAGCGTTGAAAAACAGGGGGGTAGGGGCTACACCTTC. Protein product: CSVEKQGGRGYTF.

J is TRBJ2-5 and V is TRBV5-1; maybe TRBD2 (6 bases). V gave up 4 bases and J gave up 7 bases, with 17 bases separating them. CDR3 length: 14 amino acids. From germline, CDR1 is SGHRS and CDR2 YFSETQ. The CDR3 bases are TGCGCCAGCAGCCCTCAGGGAGGACCGGGGACCCAGTACTTC. Protein: CASSPQGGPGTQYF.

V gene TRBV6-2 or TRBV6-3 combines with J gene TRBJ1-2; D is uncertain. Germline CDR1 MNHEY, CDR2 SVGEGT. The CDR3 consists of 12 residues. V lost 5 bases to trimming and J lost 3 bases, with 7 bases between them. CDR3: CASSDRDYGYTF. The CDR3 DNA reads TGTGCCAGCAGTGACCGGGACTATGGCTACACCTTC.

The V and J genes are TRBV5-5 and TRBJ2-7, with D perhaps TRBD1 or TRBD2 (5 bases each). The germline gives CDR1 SGHKS, CDR2 YYEKEE (reference sequence). Between the trimmed V and J ends, which lost 4 bases and 0 bases, there was a span of 26 bases. The CDR3 runs to 19 residues. CDR3 sequence reads: CASSQSGVTGTAFSYEQYF. The CDR3 nucleotides read TGTGCCAGCAGCCAGTCAGGAGTCACCGGGACGGCTTTCTCCTACGAGCAGTACTTC.

This sequence joins TRBV14 and TRBJ2-7; D remains ambiguous. Germline V lookup: CDR1 SGHDN, CDR2 FVKESK. This CDR3 is built from 13 residues. Trimming cost V 0 bases and J 7 bases, with 10 bases left between them. The CDR3 loop reads CASSQDLVWEQYF. CDR3 sequence (DNA): TGTGCCAGCAGCCAAGATTTAGTCTGGGAGCAGTACTTC.

The gene calls are TRBV7-9 and TRBJ1-2; 8 bases are a match to TRBD1. This CDR3 spans 15 amino acids. Germline lookup yields CDR1 SEHNR and CDR2 FQNEAQ (reference sequence). V was clipped by 2 bases and J by 8 bases; unmatched bases: 10. The CDR3 sequence: CASSLHQGAQRGYTF. CDR3 bases: TGTGCCAGCAGCTTACACCAGGGGGCGCAGCGGGGCTACACCTTC.

This clone has just a few counts. In the same sample, other DNA sequences code for this CDR3. This chain joins TRBV11-2 and TRBJ2-7; 9 bases map to TRBD1. Germline V gene lookup returns CDR1 SGHAT and CDR2 FQNNGV. V lost 1 base, J lost 5 bases, and 3 bases stayed unmatched. CDR3 length equals 14 residues. The CDR3, as DNA: TGTGCCAGCAGCTTAGTGGACAGGGGCAACGAGCAGTACTTC. Translated: CASSLVDRGNEQYF.

The chain is built from TRBV21-1 and TRBJ1-1; the table's D call TRBD1 went unverified against the DNA. TRBV21-1 is reported as a pseudogene. The CDR3 extends over 19 amino acids. The CDR3 here is CASSKEGDGQGGENTEAFF. The CDR3 DNA reads TGTGCCAGCAGCAAAGAGGGGGATGGCCAGGGCGGTGAGAACACTGAAGCTTTCTTT.

V usage is TRBV29-1 and J usage is TRBJ2-1; 9 nucleotides agree with TRBD1. V lost 1 base, J lost 8 bases, and 9 bases stayed unmatched. The CDR3 runs 15 residues. The V gene's germline CDR1 is SQVTM and CDR2 ANQGSEA. CDR3 sequence: CSVEVSGTGSDEQFF. For the CDR3, the DNA is TGCAGCGTTGAAGTTTCGGGGACAGGGTCGGATGAGCAGTTCTTC.

This chain uses TRBV5-1 with TRBJ1-1; tentative D call: TRBD1 (6 bases). The germline V and J ends were trimmed by 0 bases and 0 bases, with 15 bases remaining between them. Germline V gene lookup returns CDR1 SGHRS and CDR2 YFSETQ. The CDR3 runs to 17 residues. CDR3: CASSLGGFRTVNTEAFF. The DNA of the CDR3 is TGCGCCAGCAGCTTGGGGGGCTTTCGGACAGTGAACACTGAAGCTTTCTTT.

The V call is TRBV28, the J call TRBJ2-7; D may be TRBD2 (6 bases). This CDR3 has 14 amino acids. V lost 2 bases and J lost 3, with 11 bases in between. In germline, CDR1 is MDHEN, CDR2 SYDVKM. This CDR3 reads CASSLVGSGYEQYF. In DNA, the CDR3 is TGTGCCAGCAGTTTAGTGGGTAGCGGCTACGAGCAGTACTTC.

On this clone: Other DNA sequences in the sample encode the same CDR3. The chain employs TRBV28 and TRBJ1-2, with a weak D call TRBD1 (5 bases). V shed 6 bases and J shed 5 bases, with 10 bases lying between them. CDR1 and CDR2 from the germline V gene are MDHEN and SYDVKM. There are 12 residues in the CDR3. The CDR3 loop reads CASSLGGYGYTF. The DNA of the CDR3 is TGTGCCAGCAGCCTGGGGGGTTATGGCTACACCTTC.

This rearrangement joins TRBV9 to TRBJ1-1; TRBD1 is a possible D gene (5 bases). The CDR3 is 13 residues long. Trimming removed 5 bases from V and 1 base from J, with 9 bases in between. Germline lookup yields CDR1 SGDLS and CDR2 YYNGEE. CDR3 DNA sequence: TGTGCCAGCAGTGGACACTCGAACACTGAAGCTTTCTTT. This sequence encodes CASSGHSNTEAFF.

The chain links TRBV5-1 to TRBJ2-3, with 11 positions matching TRBD2. The V gene end was trimmed by 2 bases and the J gene end by 11 bases; junction bases not matched to a gene: 16. Germline values: CDR1 SGHRS, CDR2 YFSETQ. The CDR3 runs to 17 residues. CDR3 sequence reads: CASSFSSGRPASHGQYF. The CDR3 DNA is TGCGCCAGCAGCTTCTCTAGCGGGAGGCCTGCAAGCCACGGGCAGTATTTT.

This chain uses TRBV6-5 with TRBJ2-2; D uncertain. Between the trimmed V and J ends, which lost 2 bases and 3 bases, there was a span of 7 bases. Looked up from germline, CDR1 is MNHEY and CDR2 is SVGAGI. The CDR3 has 14 amino acids. DNA for the CDR3: TGTGCCAGCAGTTACGACGTGGACACCGGGGAGCTGTTTTTT. It specifies CASSYDVDTGELFF.

V usage is TRBV28 and J usage is TRBJ1-5, with no clear D. Trimming took 7 bases from V and 5 from J, leaving 9 bases between them. Germline loops: CDR1 MDHEN, CDR2 SYDVKM. This CDR3 spans 12 amino acids. CDR3 sequence: CASTFSYQPQHF. Written as DNA, the CDR3 is TGTGCCAGCACCTTCAGTTATCAGCCCCAGCATTTT.

This clone was recorded only once. This sequence joins TRBV6-5 and TRBJ2-7; D is possibly TRBD1 or TRBD2 (6 bases each). The V gene's germline CDR1 is MNHEY and CDR2 SVGAGI. Trimming left V 5 bases short and J 4 bases short, with 9 bases between. The CDR3 covers 12 residues. The CDR3 here is CASSKGGYEQYF. The CDR3, as DNA: TGTGCCAGCAGTAAGGGGGGATACGAGCAGTACTTC.

This clone was recorded a few times. The chain has TRBV11-3 and TRBJ2-7, with 8 bases aligning to TRBD2. Germline trimming cut 5 bases from V and 4 bases from J; bases unmatched to any gene: 7. The CDR3 contains 14 residues. The germline gives CDR1 SGHNT, CDR2 YENEEA. CDR3 DNA: TGTGCCAGCAGCCAAGGCGGGGGGCTGTACGAGCAGTACTTC. This encodes CASSQGGGLYEQYF.

This clone occurred once. This chain links TRBV7-9 with TRBJ1-2; D is perhaps TRBD1 (6 bases). The V gene lost 5 bases and the J gene lost 5 bases, with 18 bases spanning the gap. Looked up from germline, CDR1 is SEHNR and CDR2 is FQNEAQ (reference sequence). The length of the CDR3 is 15 residues. The CDR3 loop is CASSESKGGGYGYTF. DNA of the CDR3: TGTGCCAGCAGCGAGTCGAAGGGGGGAGGATATGGCTACACCTTC.

J is TRBJ2-4 and V is TRBV7-9; the match to TRBD1 covers 8 bases. The CDR3 is 13 residues long. Germline V gene data show CDR1 as SEHNR and CDR2 as FQNEAQ (reference sequence). Trimming at V came to 4 bases and at J to 9 bases, leaving 5 bases not matched to a gene. The CDR3 reads CASSYKDRVIQYF. The CDR3 bases are TGTGCCAGCAGCTATAAGGACAGGGTCATTCAGTACTTC.

The rearrangement joins TRBV10-3 to TRBJ1-5; unclear D gene. V was pared by 4 bases and J by 5 bases, with 9 bases between. CDR1 ENHRY and CDR2 SYGVKD come from the germline V gene. The CDR3 length is 13 residues. CDR3 in amino acids: CAISGMRDQPQHF. CDR3 nucleotide sequence: TGTGCCATCAGTGGGATGAGAGATCAGCCCCAGCATTTT.

This clone was recorded only once. The chain couples TRBV5-4 to TRBJ2-1; unclear D gene. V lost 1 base to trimming and J lost 4 bases, with 9 bases between them. From germline, CDR1 is SGHNT and CDR2 YYREEE (reference sequence). This CDR3 region has 14 residues. CDR3 sequence reads: CASSLFGLYNEQFF. As DNA, the CDR3 is TGTGCCAGCAGCTTGTTTGGCTTATACAATGAGCAGTTCTTC.

The chain couples TRBV28 to TRBJ1-1; 7 bases match TRBD1. Germline CDR1 and CDR2: MDHEN and SYDVKM. This CDR3 is built from 11 residues. With 8 bases clipped from V and 7 bases from J, the junction kept 4 bases outside the gene matches. Here the CDR3 reads CASGNRGEAFF. CDR3 sequence (DNA): TGTGCCAGCGGGAACAGGGGTGAAGCTTTCTTT. The full variable domain, with the rest looked up from reference TRBV28 and TRBJ1-1, is DVKVTQSSRYLVKRTGEKVFLECVQDMDHENMFWYRQDPGLGLRLIYFSYDVKMKEKGDIPEGYSVSREKKERFSLILESASTNQTSMYLCASGNRGEAFFGQGTRLTVV.

DNA for the CDR3: TGTGCCAGCAGTTTAGTGGCGAACACCGGGGAGCTGTTTTTT. It is translated as CASSLVANTGELFF. The chain carries TRBV27 and TRBJ2-2; the D is unclear. The CDR3 consists of 14 residues. V was cut by 2 bases and J by 0 bases, with 4 bases left in between. Germline-derived CDR1 and CDR2 are MNHEY and SMNVEV (reference sequence).

V gene TRBV21-1 combines with J gene TRBJ1-6; TRBD1 reflects the table's D call only, with no check against the DNA. TRBV21-1 represents a pseudogene. This CDR3 has 12 amino acids. CDR3 sequence (DNA): TGTGCCAGCAGTACAGGGTTCTCACCCCTCCACTTT. It encodes CASSTGFSPLHF.

The chain joins TRBV7-3 to TRBJ2-1, with D unresolved. Looked up from germline, CDR1 is SGHTA and CDR2 is FQGTGA. The CDR3 covers 13 residues. V shed 5 bases and J shed 11 bases, with 16 bases lying between them. The CDR3 DNA follows: TGTGCCAGCAGCGTTTTTTCTGGTTACAAGCAGTTCTTC. Its protein product is CASSVFSGYKQFF.

The chain joins TRBV18 to TRBJ1-5; 8 positions match TRBD1. With V trimmed by 6 bases and J by 4 bases, 5 bases remained unmatched. The CDR3 contains 14 residues. Germline assignment: CDR1 KGHSH and CDR2 LQKENI. CDR3 DNA sequence: TGTGCCAGCTCGCGACAGGGGACTAATCAGCCCCAGCATTTT. Translated, it gives CASSRQGTNQPQHF.